This passage covers 14 T cell receptor beta chains from one sample sequenced in a study of T cell responses to AZD1222 COVID-19 vaccine. Data came from immunoSEQ multiplex PCR; TCRdb stores just in-frame clones and leaves some out. The sample holds 150,000 to 200,000 clones, roughly 88% seen once. The sequencing used peripheral blood, collected 28 days after the second AZD1222 dose. The receptors derive from an adult who received the AZD1222 COVID-19 vaccine.

The rearrangement links TRBV2 to TRBJ1-5; no firm D call. Germline V CDR1 and CDR2: SNHLY, FYNNEI. This CDR3 region has 13 residues. V was trimmed by 3 bases and J by 9 bases, leaving 12 bases between them. CDR3 sequence: CASSDRGFLPQHF. CDR3 nucleotides: TGTGCCAGCAGTGATCGGGGATTTCTGCCCCAGCATTTT.

The V and J genes are TRBV10-1 and TRBJ2-2; D gene ambiguous. Trimming removed 4 bases at V and 7 bases at J, with 13 bases between. There are 14 residues in the CDR3. Germline values: CDR1 WNHNN, CDR2 SYGVQD (reference sequence). Here the CDR3 reads CASSAIGRSGELFF. The CDR3 DNA sequence: TGCGCCAGCAGTGCTATCGGCCGGAGCGGGGAGCTGTTTTTT.

This clone has just one count. The rearrangement joins TRBV9 to TRBJ2-5; TRBD1 aligns across 11 bases. The CDR3 consists of 15 residues. Germline V gene data show CDR1 as SGDLS and CDR2 as YYNGEE. V lost 4 bases and J lost 5; bases outside the gene matches: 7. CDR3 loop: CASSLWTGGGETQYF. CDR3 nucleotide sequence: TGTGCCAGCAGCCTATGGACAGGGGGCGGGGAGACCCAGTACTTC.

This clone was counted only a few times. V is TRBV6-5 and J is TRBJ1-2, with TRBD1 identical over 9 bases. From germline, CDR1 is MNHEY and CDR2 SVGAGI. V trimming: 6 bases; J trimming: 4 bases; junction bases outside the gene matches: 6. CDR3 length: 14 amino acids. CDR3 protein: CASSAGTGIYGYTF. The CDR3 nucleotides are TGTGCCAGCAGCGCCGGGACAGGGATCTATGGCTACACCTTC.

Notes on this clone: Other DNA variants within this sample encode the same CDR3. The chain uses TRBV12-3 or TRBV12-4 and TRBJ2-5; the D is unclear. V dropped 4 bases and J dropped 4 bases, with 7 bases sitting between them. The CDR3 contains 12 residues. CDR3 residues: CASSSLRETQYF. The CDR3 nucleotides read TGTGCCAGCAGTTCCCTGCGAGAGACCCAGTACTTC.

The V call is TRBV28, the J call TRBJ2-3; D might be TRBD2 (6 bases). Looked up from germline, CDR1 is MDHEN and CDR2 is SYDVKM. This CDR3 spans 14 amino acids. Between the trimmed V and J ends, which lost 7 bases and 0 bases, there was a span of 11 bases. CDR3 loop: CASNIAASTDTQYF. The CDR3 DNA is TGTGCCAGCAACATAGCGGCTAGCACAGATACGCAGTATTTT.

The genes are TRBV28 and TRBJ2-1; D remains unclear. Germline V gene lookup returns CDR1 MDHEN and CDR2 SYDVKM. The V end lost 5 bases, the J end lost 3 bases, and 11 bases lay between the germline ends. This CDR3 comprises 14 residues. The CDR3 here is CASSPPSFYNEQFF. For the CDR3, the DNA is TGTGCCAGCAGTCCACCCTCGTTCTACAATGAGCAGTTCTTC.

This sequence joins TRBV30 and TRBJ1-5; D unclear. The ends were cut back, 0 bases at V and 0 bases at J, with 9 bases in the middle. The CDR3 covers 15 residues. Per the germline V gene, CDR1 is GTSNPN and CDR2 is SVGIG (reference sequence). CDR3 DNA: TGTGCCTGGAGTGTGGGCACGGATAGCAATCAGCCCCAGCATTTT. Protein product: CAWSVGTDSNQPQHF. The full variable domain, in which reference TRBV30 and TRBJ1-5 provide the parts outside the CDR3, is SQTIHQWPATLVQPVGSPLSLECTVEGTSNPNLYWYRQAAGRGLQLLFYSVGIGQISSEVPQNLSASRPQDRQFILSSKKLLLSDSGFYLCAWSVGTDSNQPQHFGDGTRLSIL.

The chain couples TRBV10-3 to TRBJ2-7; possibly TRBD1 for D (5 bases). CDR3 size: 12 residues. CDR1 and CDR2 (germline): ENHRY, SYGVKD. V lost 4 bases to trimming and J lost 5 bases, with 9 bases between them. The CDR3 DNA sequence: TGTGCCATCAGTGGGGCAGGGAACGAGCAGTACTTC. It codes for CAISGAGNEQYF.

The chain links TRBV5-1 to TRBJ1-6; D is perhaps TRBD1 (5 bases). The germline CDR1 and CDR2 sequences are SGHRS and YFSETQ. The CDR3 consists of 15 residues. V lost 1 base, J lost 8 bases, and 13 bases lay in between. The CDR3 coding sequence is TGCGCCAGCAGCTTGAATGGGGGTGGAGATTCACCCCTCCACTTT. It specifies CASSLNGGGDSPLHF. Together with reference TRBV5-1 and TRBJ1-6, the CDR3 gives the full variable domain: KAGVTQTPRYLIKTRGQQVTLSCSPISGHRSVSWYQQTPGQGLQFLFEYFSETQRNKGNFPGRFSGRQFSNSRSEMNVSTLELGDSALYLCASSLNGGGDSPLHFGNGTRLTVT.

Comments on this clone: Different DNA sequences within this sample yield the same CDR3. The V gene is TRBV5-1, the J gene TRBJ2-7; D remains unclear. The CDR3 is 11 residues long. Trimming took 0 bases from V and 3 from J, leaving 1 base between them. Germline V gene data show CDR1 as SGHRS and CDR2 as YFSETQ. CDR3 region: CASSLDYEQYF. The CDR3 nucleotides read TGCGCCAGCAGCTTGGACTACGAGCAGTACTTC.

This rearrangement joins TRBV7-3 to TRBJ1-6; no firm D call. V lost 2 bases, J lost 8 bases, and 7 bases lay in between. This CDR3 is 13 amino acids long. In germline, CDR1 is SGHTA, CDR2 FQGTGA. This chain's CDR3 is CASSLQRDSPLHF. The CDR3 coding sequence is TGTGCCAGCAGCTTACAAAGAGATTCACCCCTCCACTTT.

This clone was seen once. The chain combines TRBV7-6 with TRBJ2-1; either TRBD1 or TRBD2 may supply D (5 bases each). Trimming took 5 bases from V and 0 from J, leaving 11 bases between them. Germline CDR1 reads SGHVS; CDR2 reads FNYEAQ. This CDR3 contains 15 residues. CDR3 nucleotides: TGTGCCAGCAGCCTGGGACCTTACTCCTACAATGAGCAGTTCTTC. This codes for CASSLGPYSYNEQFF.

This sequence joins TRBV6-1 and TRBJ2-5; 9 bases fit TRBD2. This CDR3 has 18 amino acids. The V and J ends lost 0 bases and 5 bases, in that order; junction bases with no gene match: 13. Per the germline V gene, CDR1 is MNHNS and CDR2 is SASEGT. The CDR3 DNA reads TGTGCCAGCAGTGAAGCGCTCAAGGCTAGCGGGGCCCGGGAGACCCAGTACTTC. Translation: CASSEALKASGARETQYF.